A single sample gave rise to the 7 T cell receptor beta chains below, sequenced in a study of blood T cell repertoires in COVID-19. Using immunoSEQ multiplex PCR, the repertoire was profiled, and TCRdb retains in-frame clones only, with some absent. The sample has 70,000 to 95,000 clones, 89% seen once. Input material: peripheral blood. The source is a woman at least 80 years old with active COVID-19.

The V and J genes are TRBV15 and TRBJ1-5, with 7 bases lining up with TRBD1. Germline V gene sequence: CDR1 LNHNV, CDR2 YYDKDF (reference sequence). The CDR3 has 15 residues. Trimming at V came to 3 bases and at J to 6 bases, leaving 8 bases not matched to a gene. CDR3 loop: CATSRGIWDSQPQHF. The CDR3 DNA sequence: TGTGCCACCAGCAGGGGAATCTGGGACAGTCAGCCCCAGCATTTT.

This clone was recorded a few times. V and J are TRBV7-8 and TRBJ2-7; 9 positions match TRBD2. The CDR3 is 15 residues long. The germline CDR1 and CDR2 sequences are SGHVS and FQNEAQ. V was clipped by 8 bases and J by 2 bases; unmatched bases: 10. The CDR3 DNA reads TGTGCCAGCGGGCTCCAGGCGGGAGGGCCCTACGAGCAGTACTTC. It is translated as CASGLQAGGPYEQYF. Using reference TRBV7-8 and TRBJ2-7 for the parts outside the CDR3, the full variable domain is GAGVSQSPRYKVAKRGQDVALRCDPISGHVSLFWYQQALGQGPEFLTYFQNEAQLDKSGLPSDRFFAERPEGSVSTLKIQRTQQEDSAVYLCASGLQAGGPYEQYFGPGTRLTVT.

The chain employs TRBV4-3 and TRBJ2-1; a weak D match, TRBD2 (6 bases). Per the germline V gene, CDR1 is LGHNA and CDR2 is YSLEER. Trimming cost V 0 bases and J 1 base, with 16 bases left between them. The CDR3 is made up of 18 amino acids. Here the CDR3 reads CASSQDWGDEASYNEQFF. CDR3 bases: TGCGCCAGCAGCCAAGATTGGGGGGACGAGGCATCCTACAATGAGCAGTTCTTC.

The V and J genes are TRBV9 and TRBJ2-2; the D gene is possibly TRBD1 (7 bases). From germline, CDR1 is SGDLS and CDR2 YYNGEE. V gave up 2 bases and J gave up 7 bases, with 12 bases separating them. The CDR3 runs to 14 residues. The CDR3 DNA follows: TGTGCCAGCAGCGTCGGGCAGGGGGGCGGGGAGCTGTTTTTT. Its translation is CASSVGQGGGELFF.

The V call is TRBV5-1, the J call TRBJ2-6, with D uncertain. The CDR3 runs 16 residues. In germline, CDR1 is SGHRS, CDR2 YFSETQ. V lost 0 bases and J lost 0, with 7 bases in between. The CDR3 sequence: CASSLGPISGANVLTF. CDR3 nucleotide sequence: TGCGCCAGCAGCTTGGGCCCTATCTCTGGGGCCAACGTCCTGACTTTC.

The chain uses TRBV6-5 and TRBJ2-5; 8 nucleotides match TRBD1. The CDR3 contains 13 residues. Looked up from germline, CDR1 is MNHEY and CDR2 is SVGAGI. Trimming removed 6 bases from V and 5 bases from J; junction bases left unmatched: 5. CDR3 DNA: TGTGCCAGCAGGCGACAGGGGCGGGAGACCCAGTACTTC. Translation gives CASRRQGRETQYF.

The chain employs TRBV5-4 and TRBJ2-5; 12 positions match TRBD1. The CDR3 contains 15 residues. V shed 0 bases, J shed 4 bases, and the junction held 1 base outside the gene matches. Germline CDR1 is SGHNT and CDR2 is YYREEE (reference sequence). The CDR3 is CASSLGDRGRETQYF. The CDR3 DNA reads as TGTGCCAGCAGCTTGGGGGACAGGGGGCGAGAGACCCAGTACTTC.